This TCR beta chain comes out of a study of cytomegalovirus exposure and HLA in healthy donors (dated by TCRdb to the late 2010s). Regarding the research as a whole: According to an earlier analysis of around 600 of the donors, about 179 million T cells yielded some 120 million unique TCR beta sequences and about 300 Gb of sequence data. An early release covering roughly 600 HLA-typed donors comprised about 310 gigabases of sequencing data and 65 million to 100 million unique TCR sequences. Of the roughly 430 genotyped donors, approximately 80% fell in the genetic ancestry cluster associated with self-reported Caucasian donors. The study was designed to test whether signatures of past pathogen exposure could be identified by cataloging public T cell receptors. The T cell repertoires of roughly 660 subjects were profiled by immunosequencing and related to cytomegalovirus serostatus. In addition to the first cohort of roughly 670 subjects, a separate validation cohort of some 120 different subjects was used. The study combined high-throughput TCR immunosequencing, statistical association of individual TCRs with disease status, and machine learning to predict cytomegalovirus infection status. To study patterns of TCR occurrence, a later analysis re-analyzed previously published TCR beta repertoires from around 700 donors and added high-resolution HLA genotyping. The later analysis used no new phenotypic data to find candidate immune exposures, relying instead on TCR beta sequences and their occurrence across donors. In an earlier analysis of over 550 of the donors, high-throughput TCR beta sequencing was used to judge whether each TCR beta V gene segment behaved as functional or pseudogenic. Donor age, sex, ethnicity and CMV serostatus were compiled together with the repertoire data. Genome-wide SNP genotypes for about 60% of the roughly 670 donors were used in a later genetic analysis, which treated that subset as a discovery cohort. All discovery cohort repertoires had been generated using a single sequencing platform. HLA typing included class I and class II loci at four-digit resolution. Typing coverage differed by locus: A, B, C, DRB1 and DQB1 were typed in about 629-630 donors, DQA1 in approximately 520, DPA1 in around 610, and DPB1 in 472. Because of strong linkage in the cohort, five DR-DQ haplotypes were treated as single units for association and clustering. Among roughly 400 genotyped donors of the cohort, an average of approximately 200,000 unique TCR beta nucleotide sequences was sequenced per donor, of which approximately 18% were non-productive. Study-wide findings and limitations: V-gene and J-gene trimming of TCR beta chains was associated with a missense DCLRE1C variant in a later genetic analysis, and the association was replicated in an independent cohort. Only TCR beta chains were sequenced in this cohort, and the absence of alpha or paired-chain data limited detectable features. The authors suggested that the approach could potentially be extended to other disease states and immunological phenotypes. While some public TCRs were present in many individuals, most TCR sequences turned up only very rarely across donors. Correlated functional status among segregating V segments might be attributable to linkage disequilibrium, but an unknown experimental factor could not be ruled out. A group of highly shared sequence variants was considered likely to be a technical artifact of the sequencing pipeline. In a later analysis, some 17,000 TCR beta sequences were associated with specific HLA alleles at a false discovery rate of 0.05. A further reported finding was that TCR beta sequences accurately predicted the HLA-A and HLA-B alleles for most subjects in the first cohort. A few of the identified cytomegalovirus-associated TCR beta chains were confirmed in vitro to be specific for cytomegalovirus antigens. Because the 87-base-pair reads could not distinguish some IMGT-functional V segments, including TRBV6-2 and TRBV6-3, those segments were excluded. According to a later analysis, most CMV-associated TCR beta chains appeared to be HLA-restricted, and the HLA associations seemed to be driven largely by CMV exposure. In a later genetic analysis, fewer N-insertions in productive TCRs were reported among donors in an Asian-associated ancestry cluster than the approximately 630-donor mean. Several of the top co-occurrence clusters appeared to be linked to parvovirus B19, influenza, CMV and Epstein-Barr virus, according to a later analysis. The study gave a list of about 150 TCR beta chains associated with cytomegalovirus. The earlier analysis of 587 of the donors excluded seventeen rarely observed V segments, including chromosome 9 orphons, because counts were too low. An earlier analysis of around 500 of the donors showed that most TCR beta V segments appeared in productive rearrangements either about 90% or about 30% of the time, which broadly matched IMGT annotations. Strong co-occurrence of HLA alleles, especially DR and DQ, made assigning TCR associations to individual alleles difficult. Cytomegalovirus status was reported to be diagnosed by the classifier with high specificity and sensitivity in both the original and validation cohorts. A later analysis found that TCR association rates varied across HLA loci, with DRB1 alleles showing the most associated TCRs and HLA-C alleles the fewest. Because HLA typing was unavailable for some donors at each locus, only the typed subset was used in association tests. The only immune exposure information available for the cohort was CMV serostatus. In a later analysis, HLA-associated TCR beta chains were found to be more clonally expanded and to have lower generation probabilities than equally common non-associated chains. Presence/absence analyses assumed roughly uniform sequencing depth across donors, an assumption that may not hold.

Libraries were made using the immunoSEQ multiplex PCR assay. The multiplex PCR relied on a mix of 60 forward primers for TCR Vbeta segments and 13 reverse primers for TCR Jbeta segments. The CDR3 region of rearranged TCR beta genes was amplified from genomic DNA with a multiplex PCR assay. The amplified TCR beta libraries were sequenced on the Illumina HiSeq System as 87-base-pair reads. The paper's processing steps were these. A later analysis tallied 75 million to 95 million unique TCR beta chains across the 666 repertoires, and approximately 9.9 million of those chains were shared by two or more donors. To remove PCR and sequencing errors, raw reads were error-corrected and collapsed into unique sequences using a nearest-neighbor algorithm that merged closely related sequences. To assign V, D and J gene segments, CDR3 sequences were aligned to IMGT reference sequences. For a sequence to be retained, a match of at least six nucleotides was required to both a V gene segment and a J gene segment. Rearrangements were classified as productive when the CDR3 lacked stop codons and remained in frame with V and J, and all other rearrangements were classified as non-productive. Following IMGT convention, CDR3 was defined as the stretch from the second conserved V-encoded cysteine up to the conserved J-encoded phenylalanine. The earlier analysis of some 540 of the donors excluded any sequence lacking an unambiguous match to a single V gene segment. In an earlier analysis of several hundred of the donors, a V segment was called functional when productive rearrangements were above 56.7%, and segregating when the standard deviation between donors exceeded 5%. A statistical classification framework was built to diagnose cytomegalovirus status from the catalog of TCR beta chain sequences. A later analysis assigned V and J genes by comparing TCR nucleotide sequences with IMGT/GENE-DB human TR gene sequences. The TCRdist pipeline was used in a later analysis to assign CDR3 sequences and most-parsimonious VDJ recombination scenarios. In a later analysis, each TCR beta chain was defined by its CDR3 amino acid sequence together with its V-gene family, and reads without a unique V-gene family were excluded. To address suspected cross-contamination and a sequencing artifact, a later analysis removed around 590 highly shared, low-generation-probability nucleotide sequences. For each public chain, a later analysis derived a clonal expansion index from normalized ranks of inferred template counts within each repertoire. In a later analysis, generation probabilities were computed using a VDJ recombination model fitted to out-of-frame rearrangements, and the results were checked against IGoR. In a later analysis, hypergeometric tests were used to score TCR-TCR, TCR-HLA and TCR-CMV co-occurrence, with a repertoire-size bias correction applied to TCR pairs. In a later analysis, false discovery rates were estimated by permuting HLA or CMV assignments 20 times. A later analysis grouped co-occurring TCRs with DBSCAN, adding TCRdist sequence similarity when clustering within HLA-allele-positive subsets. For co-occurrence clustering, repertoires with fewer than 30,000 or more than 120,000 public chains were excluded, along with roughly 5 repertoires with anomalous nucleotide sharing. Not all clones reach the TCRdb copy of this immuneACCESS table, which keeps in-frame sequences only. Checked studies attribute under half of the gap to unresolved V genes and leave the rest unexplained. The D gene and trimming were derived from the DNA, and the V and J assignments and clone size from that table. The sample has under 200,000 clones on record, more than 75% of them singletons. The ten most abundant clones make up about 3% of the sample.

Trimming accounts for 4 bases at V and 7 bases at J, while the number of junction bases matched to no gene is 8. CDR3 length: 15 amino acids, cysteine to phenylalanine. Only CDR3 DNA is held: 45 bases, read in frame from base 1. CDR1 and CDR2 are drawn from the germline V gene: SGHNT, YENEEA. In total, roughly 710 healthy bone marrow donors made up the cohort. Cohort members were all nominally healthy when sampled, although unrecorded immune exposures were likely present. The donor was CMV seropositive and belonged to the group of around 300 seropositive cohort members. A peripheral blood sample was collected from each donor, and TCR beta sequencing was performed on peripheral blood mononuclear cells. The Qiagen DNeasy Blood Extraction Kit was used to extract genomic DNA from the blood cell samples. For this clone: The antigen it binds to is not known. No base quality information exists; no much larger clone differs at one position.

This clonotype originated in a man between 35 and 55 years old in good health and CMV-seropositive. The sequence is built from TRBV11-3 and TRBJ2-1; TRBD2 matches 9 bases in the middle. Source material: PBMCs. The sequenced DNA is TGTGCCAGCAGCTCGGGACTAGCACAGGGGAATGAGCAGTTCTTC. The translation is CASSSGLAQGNEQFF.